This T cell receptor (beta chain) derives from a study of T cell repertoires in cytomegalovirus infection. The CDR3 has 16 residues. After removal of 5 bases from V and 3 bases from J, the junction contained 6 bases not matched to a gene. The V gene's germline CDR1 is SGHTA and CDR2 FQGNSA. TCRdb analysed the reads with MiXCR anew, one entry per CDR3 protein. Of some 120,000 distinct CDR3 sequences in the sample, roughly a tenth were seen once. This clonotype appeared many times. Its matching antigen is unknown. The sequence derives from a human donor in good health (CMV status not recorded). Some clones in this sample may be carry-over from other donors' samples. Sequenced material: PBMCs, sequenced either directly or after in vitro stimulation (not recorded which). The chain couples TRBV7-2 to TRBJ2-3; 12 nucleotides match TRBD2. The CDR3 sequence is CASSTRLAGVTDTQYF. For the CDR3, the DNA is TGTGCCAGCAGCACCAGACTAGCGGGAGTAACAGATACGCAGTATTTT.